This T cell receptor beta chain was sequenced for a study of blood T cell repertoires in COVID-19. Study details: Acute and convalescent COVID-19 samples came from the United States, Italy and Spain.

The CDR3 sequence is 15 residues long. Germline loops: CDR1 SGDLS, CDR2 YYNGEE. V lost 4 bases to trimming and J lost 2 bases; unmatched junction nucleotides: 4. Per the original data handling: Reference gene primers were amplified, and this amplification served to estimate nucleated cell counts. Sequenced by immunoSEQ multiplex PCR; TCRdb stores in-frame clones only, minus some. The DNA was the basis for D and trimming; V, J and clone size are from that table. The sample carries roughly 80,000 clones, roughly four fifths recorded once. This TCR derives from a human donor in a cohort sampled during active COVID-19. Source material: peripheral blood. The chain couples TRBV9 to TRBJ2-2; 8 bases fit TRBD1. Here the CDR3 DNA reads TGTGCCAGCAGCCCTCAGGGGGCCAACACCGGGGAGCTGTTTTTT. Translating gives CASSPQGANTGELFF.